The 10 T cell receptor beta chains listed next were all sequenced from one sample in a study of a mutant IDH1 vaccine in newly diagnosed glioma. Time point described: week 35, safety follow-up. A 20-mer mutant IDH1 peptide at 300 ug was injected subcutaneously with topical imiquimod. Their recognized antigens are unknown. Here immunoSEQ multiplex PCR was the method, and the copy in TCRdb shows in-frame clones only, minus some. The repertoire has approximately 66,000 clones, around 80% of them found once; the top ten carry about 4%. The material sequenced was PBMCs, taken from a glioma patient whose treatment included an IDH1 peptide vaccine. These receptors were obtained from a man aged 25 to 45 with glioma.

CDR3: CASSQGSGASTDTQYF. The CDR3 DNA reads as TGTGCCAGCAGCCAGGGGAGCGGTGCTAGCACAGATACGCAGTATTTT. This chain uses TRBV21-1 with TRBJ2-3; the table's D call, TRBD1, has no DNA check behind it. TRBV21-1 is termed a pseudogene. The CDR3 has 16 amino acids.

The chain employs TRBV11-2 and TRBJ2-3; the D gene is possibly TRBD2 (7 bases). V lost 6 bases to trimming and J lost 2 bases, with 15 bases between them. CDR1 and CDR2 from the germline V gene are SGHAT and FQNNGV. The CDR3 contains 15 residues. The DNA for the CDR3 is TGTGCCAGCAGGCTCGGGGGGCCGTCCACAGATACGCAGTATTTT. Its translation is CASRLGGPSTDTQYF.

The rearrangement joins TRBV5-1 to TRBJ1-2; D gene uncertain. Trimming left V 1 base short and J 4 bases short, with 11 bases between. Germline CDR1 is SGHRS and CDR2 is YFSETQ. The CDR3 consists of 14 residues. For the CDR3, the DNA is TGCGCCAGCAGCTTGAACAGTGTGAGCTATGGCTACACCTTC. Its protein is CASSLNSVSYGYTF.

The chain combines TRBV11-2 with TRBJ2-5; D uncertain. Germline loops: CDR1 SGHAT, CDR2 FQNNGV. This CDR3 is built from 19 residues. V gave up 2 bases and J gave up 2 bases, with 24 bases separating them. The CDR3 nucleotides read TGTGCCAGCAGCTTACCAATACAAGCTGATCTACTAACTCAAGAGACCCAGTACTTC. It encodes CASSLPIQADLLTQETQYF.

The chain combines TRBV7-9 with TRBJ2-5, with 12 nucleotides matching TRBD2. Losses at the gene ends were 7 bases for V and 0 bases for J; bases not matched to a gene: 15. Germline lookup yields CDR1 SEHNR and CDR2 FQNEAQ (reference sequence). The CDR3 extends over 19 amino acids. The CDR3 spells CASTSTRTSGDSYQETQYF. The CDR3 DNA is TGTGCCAGCACTTCTACCCGGACTAGCGGGGACTCGTACCAAGAGACCCAGTACTTC.

This chain links TRBV29-1 with TRBJ2-6; D not resolved. The CDR3 totals 12 residues. The germline gives CDR1 SQVTM, CDR2 ANQGSEA. The V gene lost 6 bases and the J gene lost 3 bases, with 6 bases spanning the gap. The CDR3 here is CSVANGANVLTF. CDR3 in DNA: TGCAGCGTCGCCAATGGGGCCAACGTCCTGACTTTC.

This chain uses TRBV7-9 with TRBJ1-2; D possibly corresponds to TRBD1 (5 bases). Looked up from germline, CDR1 is SEHNR and CDR2 is FQNEAQ (reference sequence). Trimming removed 5 bases at V and 4 bases at J, with 8 bases between. The CDR3 spans 12 residues. CDR3 protein: CASSRGVYGYTF. For the CDR3, the DNA is TGTGCCAGCAGCCGGGGGGTCTATGGCTACACCTTC.

J is TRBJ1-2 and V is TRBV2, with D hard to call. Germline loops: CDR1 SNHLY, CDR2 FYNNEI. V was clipped by 4 bases and J by 1 base, with 7 bases between them. The CDR3 totals 13 residues. CDR3 DNA: TGTGCCAGCAGTGCTGGCCGTAACTATGGCTACACCTTC. It encodes CASSAGRNYGYTF.

The CDR3 protein is CASSVTGENTEAFF. The CDR3 bases are TGTGCCAGCAGTGTGACAGGGGAGAACACTGAAGCTTTCTTT. The rearrangement uses TRBV25-1 and TRBJ1-1, with 8 bases matching TRBD1. The germline V gene encodes CDR1 MGHDK and CDR2 SYGVNS. The CDR3 is 14 residues long. After removal of 4 bases from V and 1 base from J, the junction contained 2 bases not matched to a gene.

The rearrangement joins TRBV7-6 to TRBJ1-1; TRBD1 aligns across 8 bases. Germline V gene lookup returns CDR1 SGHVS and CDR2 FNYEAQ. This CDR3 spans 15 amino acids. Trimming removed 7 bases from V and 7 bases from J; junction bases left unmatched: 14. The CDR3: CASNIIGTGANEAFF. In DNA, the CDR3 is TGTGCCAGCAATATAATAGGGACAGGAGCTAATGAAGCTTTCTTT. Complete variable domain (other parts from reference TRBV7-6 and TRBJ1-1): GAGVSQSPRYKVTKRGQDVALRCDPISGHVSLYWYRQALGQGPEFLTYFNYEAQQDKSGLPNDRFSAERPEGSISTLTIQRTEQRDSAMYRCASNIIGTGANEAFFGQGTRLTVV.